The following is a TCR beta chain sequence with its context. The junction differs from germline at one of its ends, possibly a read error. This sample is part of a study of control samples from healthy donors and cancer patients. The repertoire was sequenced with immunoSEQ multiplex PCR; TCRdb's copy has only in-frame clones and lacks some. In the table there are 200,000 or so clones, about 95% of which are singletons. CDR3 length: 12 residues. The germline V gene has CDR1 SGHNT and CDR2 YYREEE (reference sequence). This chain connects TRBV5-4 to TRBJ2-7, with D uncertain. Sequenced input: blood. This receptor was obtained from a man over 45 in good health. CDR3 protein: CASSLGRYEQYF. DNA of the CDR3: TGTGCCAGCAGTTTGGGCCGCTACGAGCAGTACTTC.